This T cell receptor (beta chain) is drawn from a study of blood T cell repertoires in COVID-19. Overall study: Some COVID-19 samples were acute and others convalescent; all came from the United States, Italy and Spain.

Per the study methods: Reference gene primer amplification in the assay estimated nucleated cell counts. Here immunoSEQ multiplex PCR was the method, and the copy in TCRdb shows in-frame clones only, minus some. D and trimming come from the DNA, and the V and J calls and clone size come from that table. Here the sample spans about 220,000 clones, approximately 78% being singletons. Per the germline V gene, CDR1 is MNHEY and CDR2 is SMNVEV (reference sequence). This CDR3 spans 13 amino acids. The V and J ends lost 4 bases and 3 bases, in that order; junction bases with no gene match: 2. The Seattle patients, enrolled during active infection, were followed longitudinally.

Material for sequencing was peripheral blood. The clonotype originates from a woman older than 75 with COVID-19, enrolled during active disease. This chain links TRBV27 with TRBJ1-2; TRBD1 matches at 7 bases. CDR3 residues: CASSSQGYYGYTF. In nucleotides, the CDR3 is TGTGCCAGCAGTTCACAGGGGTACTATGGCTACACCTTC.